These 18 T cell receptor beta chains were sequenced from one sample in a study of shared clonotypes between healthy human individuals. Sequencing was performed with immunoSEQ multiplex PCR; in TCRdb, only in-frame clones are kept and a portion is missing. Among roughly 1,500,000 clones listed, 98% were seen once. The material sequenced was naive CD4+ T cells sorted from blood. Subset: CD45RA+ positively selected. The receptors derive from a man aged 25-45 years in good health.

The V gene is TRBV5-1, the J gene TRBJ2-7; a weak D match, TRBD1 (5 bases). The CDR3 has 13 residues. Per germline, CDR1 SGHRS and CDR2 YFSETQ. Trimming left V 2 bases short and J 5 bases short, with 11 bases between. The CDR3 nucleotides read TGCGCCAGCAGCTTTGGGGCCATGGACGAGCAGTACTTC. Its protein is CASSFGAMDEQYF. Full variable domain (remainder filled in from reference TRBV5-1 and TRBJ2-7): KAGVTQTPRYLIKTRGQQVTLSCSPISGHRSVSWYQQTPGQGLQFLFEYFSETQRNKGNFPGRFSGRQFSNSRSEMNVSTLELGDSALYLCASSFGAMDEQYFGPGTRLTVT.

The chain has TRBV5-6 and TRBJ1-5; D remains ambiguous. There are 14 residues in the CDR3. CDR1 and CDR2 (germline): SGHDT, YYEEEE. Deletions cut 4 bases from V and 3 bases from J, with 11 bases between. The CDR3 bases are TGTGCCAGCAGCCTGACGGGAATCAATCAGCCCCAGCATTTT. Translating gives CASSLTGINQPQHF.

This clone was recorded only once. This chain joins TRBV28 and TRBJ1-5; 7 nucleotides line up with TRBD1. CDR3 length: 14 amino acids. CDR1 and CDR2 (germline): MDHEN, SYDVKM. V lost 5 bases and J lost 5; bases outside the gene matches: 6. The CDR3 DNA sequence: TGTGCCAGCAGTAGACAGGGCCGACATCAGCCCCAGCATTTT. This sequence encodes CASSRQGRHQPQHF.

The J gene is TRBJ1-3, the V gene TRBV9; D gene unclear. The CDR3 has 18 amino acids. V was pared by 0 bases and J by 1 base, with 17 bases between. Per germline, CDR1 SGDLS and CDR2 YYNGEE. The CDR3 loop reads CASSVENAEPDSGNTIYF. The DNA for the CDR3 is TGTGCCAGCAGCGTAGAGAACGCTGAACCGGATTCTGGAAACACCATATATTTT.

The chain joins TRBV12-2 to TRBJ2-1; no DNA check was done on the table's D call, TRBD2. TRBV12-2 is a recognized pseudogene. The CDR3 has 19 amino acids. The DNA of the CDR3 is TGTGCAAGTCGCTCCCCGCGTGGCTGGACTAGCGGTTACTACAATGAGCAGTTCTTC. Translating it yields CASRSPRGWTSGYYNEQFF.

The J gene is TRBJ2-3, the V gene TRBV11-3; 13 nucleotides match TRBD2. V shed 4 bases, J shed 3 bases, and the junction held 4 bases outside the gene matches. CDR1 is SGHNT, CDR2 YENEEA, per germline. This CDR3 is built from 16 residues. DNA of the CDR3: TGTGCCAGCAGCTCAGGACTAGCGGGAGCAACAGATACGCAGTATTTT. It specifies CASSSGLAGATDTQYF.

The rearrangement joins TRBV5-1 to TRBJ2-5; perhaps D is TRBD1 or TRBD2 (7 bases each). The CDR3 is 14 amino acids. Germline-derived CDR1 and CDR2 are SGHRS and YFSETQ. V was clipped by 4 bases and J by 2 bases, with 12 bases between them. CDR3 in DNA: TGCGCCAGCAGCAATCAGGGGGGGCAAGAGACCCAGTACTTC. It encodes CASSNQGGQETQYF. Full variable domain (remainder filled in from reference TRBV5-1 and TRBJ2-5): KAGVTQTPRYLIKTRGQQVTLSCSPISGHRSVSWYQQTPGQGLQFLFEYFSETQRNKGNFPGRFSGRQFSNSRSEMNVSTLELGDSALYLCASSNQGGQETQYFGPGTRLLVL.

This chain links TRBV20-1 with TRBJ2-1; D is unresolved. Germline values: CDR1 DFQATT, CDR2 SNEGSKA (reference sequence). The CDR3 is made up of 11 amino acids. V lost 3 bases and J 6 bases, leaving 6 bases between the germline ends. The CDR3 here is CSASNGNEQFF. The CDR3 bases are TGCAGTGCTAGCAACGGCAATGAGCAGTTCTTC.

This clone was detected once. The same CDR3 is also encoded by other DNA sequences in this sample. The rearrangement uses TRBV20-1 and TRBJ1-2; weak D call: TRBD1 (5 bases). V gave up 6 bases and J gave up 2 bases, with 7 bases separating them. The length of the CDR3 is 11 residues. CDR1 DFQATT and CDR2 SNEGSKA come from the germline V gene (reference sequence). In DNA form, the CDR3 reads TGCAGTGCCAAGGGGAACTATGGCTACACCTTC. It encodes CSAKGNYGYTF.

The rearrangement joins TRBV6-6 to TRBJ2-7; no clear D gene. Trimming took 4 bases from V and 5 from J, leaving 21 bases between them. Germline loops: CDR1 MNHNY, CDR2 SVGAGI (reference sequence). This CDR3 is 16 amino acids long. The CDR3 nucleotides are TGTGCCAGCAGTTTAAGGACGTCAGCCCTAGGCAACGAGCAGTACTTC. This encodes CASSLRTSALGNEQYF.

The rearrangement joins TRBV11-2 to TRBJ2-5, with TRBD1 matching over 7 bases. CDR1 and CDR2 from the germline V gene are SGHAT and FQNNGV. CDR3 size: 15 residues. Germline trimming cut 6 bases from V and 1 base from J; bases unmatched to any gene: 8. CDR3 in amino acids: CASRLQGWPQETQYF. CDR3 DNA sequence: TGTGCCAGCAGGCTACAGGGGTGGCCCCAAGAGACCCAGTACTTC.

The chain recombines TRBV10-3 with TRBJ2-5; TRBD1 matches 9 bases. This CDR3 has 13 amino acids. Trimming at V came to 6 bases and at J to 3 bases, leaving 2 bases not matched to a gene. The V gene's germline CDR1 is ENHRY and CDR2 SYGVKD. The CDR3, as DNA: TGTGCCATCAGCGGACAGGGGAAAGAGACCCAGTACTTC. Translating gives CAISGQGKETQYF.

The J gene is TRBJ1-5, the V gene TRBV15, with D perhaps TRBD1 (6 bases). Per germline, CDR1 LNHNV and CDR2 YYDKDF (reference sequence). The CDR3 is made up of 14 amino acids. Trimming removed 5 bases at V and 8 bases at J, with 16 bases between. In DNA form, the CDR3 reads TGTGCCACCAGCCGCGTGGGGGGCCACGAGCCCCAGCATTTT. It translates to CATSRVGGHEPQHF.

The V call is TRBV2, the J call TRBJ2-7; perhaps D is TRBD1 or TRBD2 (5 bases each). Germline V gives CDR1 SNHLY, CDR2 FYNNEI. V was pared by 6 bases and J by 2 bases, with 11 bases between. The CDR3 extends over 13 amino acids. The CDR3 is CASRGDGAYEQYF. DNA of the CDR3: TGTGCCAGCAGGGGGGACGGAGCCTACGAGCAGTACTTC.

The CDR3 here is CAWSVPPYGTYEQYF. In DNA form, the CDR3 reads TGTGCCTGGAGTGTACCTCCTTATGGGACCTACGAGCAGTACTTC. The chain uses TRBV30 and TRBJ2-7; unclear D gene. The germline V and J ends were trimmed by 0 bases and 2 bases, with 14 bases remaining between them. This CDR3 spans 15 amino acids. Germline-derived CDR1 and CDR2 are GTSNPN and SVGIG (reference sequence).

The sample holds one count of this clone. The J gene is TRBJ2-1, the V gene TRBV5-1, with TRBD2 matching 9 bases. This CDR3 contains 16 residues. J was trimmed by 9 bases and V by 0 bases; bases with no gene match: 10. Germline-derived CDR1 and CDR2 are SGHRS and YFSETQ. The CDR3 nucleotides read TGCGCCAGCAGCTTGGCCGCTAGCGGGGAGGTTGGTGAGCAGTTCTTC. Encoded protein: CASSLAASGEVGEQFF. The whole variable domain, remainder taken from reference TRBV5-1 and TRBJ2-1, is KAGVTQTPRYLIKTRGQQVTLSCSPISGHRSVSWYQQTPGQGLQFLFEYFSETQRNKGNFPGRFSGRQFSNSRSEMNVSTLELGDSALYLCASSLAASGEVGEQFFGPGTRLTVL.

The rearrangement uses TRBV6-1 and TRBJ2-1, with TRBD1 identical over 7 bases. Germline loops: CDR1 MNHNS, CDR2 SASEGT. J lost 1 base, V lost 7 bases, and 4 bases had no gene match. This CDR3 has 14 residues. CDR3 region: CASIRQGSYNEQFF. The DNA for the CDR3 is TGTGCCAGCATAAGACAGGGATCCTACAATGAGCAGTTCTTC.

The chain joins TRBV5-4 to TRBJ2-2; no firm D call. The CDR3 covers 15 residues. The germline V gene has CDR1 SGHNT and CDR2 YYREEE (reference sequence). V lost 0 bases to trimming and J lost 0 bases, with 6 bases between them. As DNA, the CDR3 is TGTGCCAGCAGCTTGGCGACGGCGAACACCGGGGAGCTGTTTTTT. Translation: CASSLATANTGELFF.